A selection of T cell receptor beta chains follows, all from one sample in a study of T cells in Graves' hyperthyroidism and ophthalmopathy. TCRdb called the multiplex PCR reads again in MiXCR, with one record for every CDR3 protein. Counted here are around 440,000 distinct CDR3 sequences, less than 20% occurring once; the ten biggest clones make up approximately 7.5%. What was sequenced was blood. The origin of the receptors is a woman aged 18-29 years with Graves' hyperthyroidism. Both conserved end residues are trimmed from each CDR3.

J,V,CDR3
TRBJ1-2,TRBV28,ASSDRVKENYGYT
TRBJ1-3,TRBV29-1,SAKGSGNTIY
TRBJ2-4,TRBV20-1,SATGGGIAKNIQY
TRBJ2-2,TRBV4-1,ASSPLDGRGPNTGELF
TRBJ2-1,TRBV3-1,ASSQEDNEQF
TRBJ1-4,TRBV20-1,SARAKNEKLF
TRBJ2-2,TRBV10-2,ASSDGTGMDTGELF
TRBJ1-1,TRBV24-1,ATSDLGTEAF
TRBJ2-7,TRBV5-1,ASSLSGEVVGQY
TRBJ2-5,TRBV7-9,ASSHWGTSGRDLRETQY
TRBJ2-1,TRBV20-1,SARAGPHNEQF
TRBJ2-7,TRBV9,ASSVADGGEQY
TRBJ2-3,TRBV3-1,ASTAAGGVTDTQY
TRBJ2-7,TRBV6-6,ASSYNGKTYEQY
TRBJ2-7,TRBV27,ASRLAGVGEQY
TRBJ2-7,TRBV28,ASSFGLGQGMFEQY
TRBJ2-5,TRBV28,ASGDSQETQY
TRBJ1-5,TRBV4-1,ASSQDRLTVSGTNQPQH
TRBJ1-1,TRBV5-4,ASDDRGTEAF
TRBJ2-7,TRBV6-1,ASREIQGLSSYEQY
TRBJ2-7,TRBV7-9,ASSLLRAPGEQY
TRBJ2-2,TRBV18,ASSPRTDDSGDTGELF
TRBJ1-6,TRBV15,ATSRGENSPLH
TRBJ1-2,TRBV5-6,ASSLGNYGYT
TRBJ2-3,TRBV19,ASSIREGQTQY
TRBJ1-5,TRBV11-2,ASSSTGTGLGSNQPQH
TRBJ2-5,TRBV13,ASSRGLEGLASRETQY
TRBJ1-1,TRBV5-5,ASHVLWTMNTEAF
TRBJ2-7,TRBV19,ASSSYGYSYEQY
TRBJ2-3,TRBV6-1,ASSDDRRGRLLDTQY
TRBJ1-6,TRBV19,ASSRGRGSPLH
TRBJ1-2,TRBV18,ASSAGTGAVGVGIHGYT
TRBJ2-7,TRBV6-5,ASSYSRVGLGLEQY
TRBJ2-1,TRBV7-6,ASSLELAKYNEQF
TRBJ2-2,TRBV30,AWSVQREHTGELF
TRBJ1-5,TRBV15,ATSTFRAGEASNQPQH
TRBJ2-3,TRBV5-6,ASSLTGARHTDTQY
TRBJ2-5,TRBV19,ASSPGTTLGETQY
TRBJ1-3,TRBV11-2,ASSIHRTGGNTIY
TRBJ1-1,TRBV6-1,ASKRVNTEAF
TRBJ2-2,TRBV6-1,AGTISYTGGTGGELF
TRBJ2-2,TRBV11-1,ASSFFTQGELF
TRBJ2-5,TRBV28,ASSLRSIAQRKETQY
TRBJ1-3,TRBV5-8,ASSTHGTVSGNTIY
TRBJ2-1,TRBV15,ATSRGLAGGSYNEQF
TRBJ2-3,TRBV12-5,ASGWGGQTSTDTQY
TRBJ2-7,TRBV18,ASSPGQNYEQY
TRBJ2-5,TRBV9,ASSATSGGLY
TRBJ2-5,TRBV12-5,ASGLRRRHQETQY
TRBJ2-7,TRBV7-2,ASSPGPMAEQY
TRBJ2-3,TRBV20-1,SAPTGGPTDTQY
TRBJ2-7,TRBV4-1,ASRPERVSPSYEQY
TRBJ2-2,TRBV2,ASSERERPPNTGELF
TRBJ1-1,TRBV18,ASSPSGREAF
TRBJ1-1,TRBV7-2,ASSRRTGGGTEAF
TRBJ1-2,TRBV19,ASQDRKYGYT
TRBJ1-2,TRBV3-1,ASSPVWERKSNYGYT